One sample yielded the 15 T cell receptor beta chains listed below, sequenced in a study of vaccination and CD4 T cells after COVID-19. Specified treatment: approximately 9-day PBMC culture with coronavirus spike peptide pools or control peptides (ViraFEST assay). No antigen has been assigned to these receptors. Cultured CD4+ T-cell DNA underwent Oncomine TCR Beta short-read sequencing. TCRdb re-called the PCR reads with MiXCR, one entry per CDR3 protein. The table shows some 11,000 distinct CDR3 sequences, with around 58% occurring only once. The sample comprised CD4+ T cells from blood, cultured in vitro. The receptors derive from a human donor who had recovered from COVID-19.

This rearrangement joins TRBV20-1 to TRBJ2-7; 7 bases map to TRBD2. CDR1 is DFQATT and CDR2 is SNEGSKA in the germline V gene (reference sequence). Unmatched junction bases numbered 14, after V lost 3 bases and J lost 6 bases. The CDR3 totals 15 residues. In DNA form, the CDR3 reads TGCAGTGCTAGTGTTAGTTTGGCGGGAGCGGGCGAGCAGTACTTC. It is translated as CSASVSLAGAGEQYF.

The chain is built from TRBV28 and TRBJ2-7; D possibly corresponds to TRBD2 (7 bases). CDR1 and CDR2 from the germline V gene are MDHEN and SYDVKM. The CDR3 loop spans 15 amino acids. With 6 bases removed from V and 5 bases from J, the gap between germline ends came to 20 bases. CDR3 protein: CASSLGAGAGNEQYF. CDR3 in DNA: TGTGCCAGCAGCCTTGGGGCGGGGGCCGGGAACGAGCAGTACTTC.

The V call is TRBV6-1, the J call TRBJ2-2; either TRBD1 or TRBD2 may fit D (5 bases each). Germline-derived CDR1 and CDR2 are MNHNS and SASEGT. V was trimmed by 7 bases and J by 6 bases, leaving 18 bases between them. CDR3 length: 15 amino acids. This CDR3 is CASTEGQGIAGELFF. The CDR3 nucleotides are TGTGCCAGCACCGAGGGGCAGGGAATCGCCGGGGAGCTGTTTTTT.

The chain couples TRBV3-1 to TRBJ2-3, with 10 bases that match TRBD2. This CDR3 comprises 15 residues. The junction had 5 bases not matched to a gene; V was cut back by 8 bases and J by 0 bases. CDR1 is LGHDT, CDR2 YNNKEL, per germline (reference sequence). The CDR3 DNA sequence: TGTGCCAGCGGAACGACTAGCGGGAGCACAGATACGCAGTATTTT. This translates into CASGTTSGSTDTQYF.

The chain joins TRBV20-1 to TRBJ2-3, with 10 bases that match TRBD1. CDR3 length: 15 amino acids. V was pared by 1 base and J by 3 bases, with 4 bases of the junction left unmatched. Germline lookup yields CDR1 DFQATT and CDR2 SNEGSKA (reference sequence). CDR3 nucleotides: TGCAGTGCTAGAGTGGGGGGACAGGGGACAGATACGCAGTATTTT. This sequence encodes CSARVGGQGTDTQYF.

V and J are TRBV10-3 and TRBJ2-3, with 7 bases matching TRBD2. This CDR3 has 15 amino acids. Germline CDR1 reads ENHRY; CDR2 reads SYGVKD. V was pared by 3 bases and J by 6 bases, with 9 bases of the junction left unmatched. The CDR3 nucleotides read TGTGCCATCAGTGATGGCGGGAGAACTGTGGATACGCAGTATTTT. Translating gives CAISDGGRTVDTQYF.

The gene calls are TRBV20-1 and TRBJ2-5; maybe TRBD2 (5 bases). CDR1 DFQATT and CDR2 SNEGSKA come from the germline V gene (reference sequence). This CDR3 is 15 amino acids long. V was clipped by 3 bases and J by 5 bases, with 19 bases between them. CDR3 protein: CSARDPGYFMETQYF. Written as DNA, the CDR3 is TGCAGTGCTAGGGATCCGGGGTACTTCATGGAGACCCAGTACTTC.

This clonotype is a singleton in its sample. The J gene is TRBJ2-1, the V gene TRBV5-1; possibly TRBD1 for D (6 bases). V gave up 0 bases and J gave up 5 bases, with 9 bases separating them. The CDR3 has 14 amino acids. Germline V gene sequence: CDR1 SGHRS, CDR2 YFSETQ. CDR3 nucleotides: TGCGCCAGCAGCTTGGGACAGGTGCACAATGAGCAGTTCTTC. Translating it yields CASSLGQVHNEQFF.

The gene calls are TRBV7-2 and TRBJ2-2; perhaps TRBD2 as D (6 bases). Looked up from germline, CDR1 is SGHTA and CDR2 is FQGNSA. V shed 7 bases and J shed 0 bases, with 15 bases lying between them. CDR3 length: 16 amino acids. The CDR3 here is CASTLNGGSNTGELFF. The CDR3 bases are TGTGCCAGCACCCTAAATGGGGGGTCGAACACCGGGGAGCTGTTTTTT. Using reference TRBV7-2 and TRBJ2-2 for the parts outside the CDR3, the full variable domain is GAGVSQSPSNKVTEKGKDVELRCDPISGHTALYWYRQSLGQGLEFLIYFQGNSAPDKSGLPSDRFSAERTGGSVSTLTIQRTQQEDSAVYLCASTLNGGSNTGELFFGEGSRLTVL.

V gene TRBV7-2 combines with J gene TRBJ2-7, with 7 bases matching TRBD2. Germline-derived CDR1 and CDR2 are SGHTA and FQGNSA. After removal of 3 bases from V and 0 bases from J, the junction contained 5 bases not matched to a gene. The CDR3 totals 15 residues. CDR3 nucleotide sequence: TGTGCCAGCAGCTTTAGGCGGGGGAGCTCCTACGAGCAGTACTTC. Translating gives CASSFRRGSSYEQYF.

The chain couples TRBV20-1 to TRBJ1-1; 9 bases map to TRBD1. J lost 2 bases, V lost 0 bases, and 10 bases had no gene match. Per the germline V gene, CDR1 is DFQATT and CDR2 is SNEGSKA (reference sequence). The CDR3 is 17 residues long. This CDR3 reads CSARDLRTGAPNTEAFF. The DNA for the CDR3 is TGCAGTGCTAGAGATCTCCGGACAGGGGCCCCAAACACTGAAGCTTTCTTT.

The V call is TRBV12-3 or TRBV12-4, the J call TRBJ1-2, with 10 bases lining up with TRBD1. J was trimmed by 4 bases and V by 5 bases; bases with no gene match: 4. This CDR3 is 14 amino acids long. In DNA, the CDR3 is TGTGCCAGCAGTGGGGACAGGGGAAGCTATGGCTACACCTTC. Translation: CASSGDRGSYGYTF.

The rearrangement links TRBV20-1 to TRBJ2-3, with 8 bases that match TRBD2. CDR3 size: 15 residues. After removal of 2 bases from V and 4 bases from J, the junction contained 8 bases not matched to a gene. Germline CDR1 DFQATT, CDR2 SNEGSKA (reference sequence). The CDR3 DNA reads TGCAGTGCTAGACTCGCTAGCGGGTACCCAGATACGCAGTATTTT. This gives the protein CSARLASGYPDTQYF.

This clonotype was seen only a few times. The chain links TRBV7-2 to TRBJ2-3; D may be TRBD1 or TRBD2 (5 bases each). The CDR3 is 16 amino acids. Germline V gives CDR1 SGHTA, CDR2 FQGNSA. The V end was cut by 0 bases, the J end by 3 bases, with 13 bases between. The CDR3 sequence is CASSLALGRATDTQYF. In DNA, the CDR3 is TGTGCCAGCAGCTTAGCGCTGGGGCGGGCAACAGATACGCAGTATTTT.

This chain connects TRBV27 to TRBJ2-7; TRBD2 matches 10 bases. This CDR3 comprises 16 residues. The V gene's germline CDR1 is MNHEY and CDR2 SMNVEV (reference sequence). Trimming cost V 0 bases and J 2 bases; bases outside gene matches: 4. The chain's CDR3 is CASSLSGLAVPYEQYF. In nucleotides, the CDR3 is TGTGCCAGCAGTTTATCCGGACTAGCGGTCCCCTACGAGCAGTACTTC.